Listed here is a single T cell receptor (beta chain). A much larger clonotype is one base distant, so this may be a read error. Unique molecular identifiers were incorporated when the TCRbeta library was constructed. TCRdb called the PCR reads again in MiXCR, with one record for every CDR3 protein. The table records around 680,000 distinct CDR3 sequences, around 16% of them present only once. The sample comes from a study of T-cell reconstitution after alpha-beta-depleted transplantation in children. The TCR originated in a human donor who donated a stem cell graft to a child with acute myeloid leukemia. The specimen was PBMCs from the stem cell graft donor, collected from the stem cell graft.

CDR3 protein: CASSYSRGEQYF. CDR3 nucleotide sequence: TGTGCCAGCAGCTATTCACGGGGCGAGCAGTACTTC. This sequence joins TRBV7-2 and TRBJ2-7; a weak D match, TRBD2 (5 bases). V gave up 4 bases and J gave up 6 bases, with 10 bases separating them. The V gene's germline CDR1 is SGHTA and CDR2 FQGNSA. This CDR3 has 12 residues.